This entry concerns a single TCR beta chain. The sample originates from a study of blood T cells in healthy people across ages. The CDR3 consists of 14 residues. Trimming at V came to 9 bases and at J to 6 bases, leaving 13 bases not matched to a gene. Germline loops: CDR1 ENHRY, CDR2 SYGVKD. The authors ran a second PCR of 7 to 11 cycles using a sample-barcoded 5' primer and a J-beta primer mix. TCRdb processed the 5' RACE reads anew with MiXCR; each CDR3 protein has one entry. The table lists some 900,000 distinct CDR3 sequences, roughly 48% of them singletons, with 13% in the top ten. The sequenced material came from blood. The sequence derives from a man between 25 and 39 years old in good health. The V call is TRBV10-3, the J call TRBJ1-2; 7 bases agree with TRBD1. CDR3 region: CAISGGRGINGYTF. DNA for the CDR3: TGTGCCATTTCCGGCGGCAGGGGGATAAATGGCTACACCTTC.